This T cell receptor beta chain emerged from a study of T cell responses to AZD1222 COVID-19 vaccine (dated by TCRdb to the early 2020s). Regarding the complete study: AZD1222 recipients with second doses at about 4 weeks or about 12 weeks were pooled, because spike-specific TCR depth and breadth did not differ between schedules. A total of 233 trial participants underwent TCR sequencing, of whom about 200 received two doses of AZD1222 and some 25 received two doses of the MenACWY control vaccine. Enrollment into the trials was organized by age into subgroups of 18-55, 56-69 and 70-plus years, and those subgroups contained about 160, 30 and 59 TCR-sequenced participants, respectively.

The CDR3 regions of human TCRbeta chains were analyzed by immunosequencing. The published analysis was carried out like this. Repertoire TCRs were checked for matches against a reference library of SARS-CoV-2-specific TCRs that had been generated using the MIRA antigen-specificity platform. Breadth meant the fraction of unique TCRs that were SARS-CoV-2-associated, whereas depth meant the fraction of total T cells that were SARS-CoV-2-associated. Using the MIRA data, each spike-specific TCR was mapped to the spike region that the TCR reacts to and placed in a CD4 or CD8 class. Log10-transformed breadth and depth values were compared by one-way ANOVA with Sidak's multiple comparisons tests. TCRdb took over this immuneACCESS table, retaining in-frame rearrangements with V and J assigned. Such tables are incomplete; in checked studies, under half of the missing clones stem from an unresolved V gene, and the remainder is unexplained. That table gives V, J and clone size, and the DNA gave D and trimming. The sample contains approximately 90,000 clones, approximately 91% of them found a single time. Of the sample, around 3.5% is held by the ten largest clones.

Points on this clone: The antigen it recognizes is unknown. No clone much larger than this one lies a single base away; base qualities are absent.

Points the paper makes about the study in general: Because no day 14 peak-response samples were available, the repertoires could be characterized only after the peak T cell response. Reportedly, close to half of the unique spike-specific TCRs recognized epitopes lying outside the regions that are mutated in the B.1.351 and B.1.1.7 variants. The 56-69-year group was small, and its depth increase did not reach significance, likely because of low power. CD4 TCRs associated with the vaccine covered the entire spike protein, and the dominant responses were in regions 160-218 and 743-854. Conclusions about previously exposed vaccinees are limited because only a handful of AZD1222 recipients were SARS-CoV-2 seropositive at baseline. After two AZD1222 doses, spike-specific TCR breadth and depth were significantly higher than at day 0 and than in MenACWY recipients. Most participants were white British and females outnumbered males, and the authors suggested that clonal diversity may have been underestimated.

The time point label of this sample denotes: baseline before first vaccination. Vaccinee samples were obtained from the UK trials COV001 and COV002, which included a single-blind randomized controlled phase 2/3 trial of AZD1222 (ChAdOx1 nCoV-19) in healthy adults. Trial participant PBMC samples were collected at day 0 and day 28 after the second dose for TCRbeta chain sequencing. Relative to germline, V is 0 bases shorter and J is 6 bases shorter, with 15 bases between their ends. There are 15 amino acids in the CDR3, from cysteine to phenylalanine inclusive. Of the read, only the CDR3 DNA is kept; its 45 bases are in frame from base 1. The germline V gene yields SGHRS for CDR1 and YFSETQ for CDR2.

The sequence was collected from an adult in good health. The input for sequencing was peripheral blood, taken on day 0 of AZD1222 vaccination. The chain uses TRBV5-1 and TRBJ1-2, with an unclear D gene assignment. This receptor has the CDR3 CASSLAAEGGNGYTF. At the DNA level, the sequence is TGCGCCAGCAGCTTGGCCGCGGAGGGAGGGAATGGCTACACCTTC.